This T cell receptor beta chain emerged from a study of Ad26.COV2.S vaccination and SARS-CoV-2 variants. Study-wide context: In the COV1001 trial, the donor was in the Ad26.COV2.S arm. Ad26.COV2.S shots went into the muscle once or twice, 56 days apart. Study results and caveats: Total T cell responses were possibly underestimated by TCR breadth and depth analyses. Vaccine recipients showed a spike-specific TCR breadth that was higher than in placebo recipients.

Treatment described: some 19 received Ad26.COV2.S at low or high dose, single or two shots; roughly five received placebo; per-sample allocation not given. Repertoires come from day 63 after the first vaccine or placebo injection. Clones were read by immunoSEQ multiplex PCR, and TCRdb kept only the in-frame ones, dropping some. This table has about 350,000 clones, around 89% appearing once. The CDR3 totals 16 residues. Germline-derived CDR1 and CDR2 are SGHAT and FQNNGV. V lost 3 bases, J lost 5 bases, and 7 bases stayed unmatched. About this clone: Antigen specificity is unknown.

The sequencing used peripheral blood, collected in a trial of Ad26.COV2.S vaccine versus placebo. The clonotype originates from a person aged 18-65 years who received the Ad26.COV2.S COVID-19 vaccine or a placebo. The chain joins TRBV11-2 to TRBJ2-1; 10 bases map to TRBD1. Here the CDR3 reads CASSFTGQGPNNEQFF. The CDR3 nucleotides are TGTGCCAGCAGCTTTACGGGACAGGGGCCCAACAATGAGCAGTTCTTC.